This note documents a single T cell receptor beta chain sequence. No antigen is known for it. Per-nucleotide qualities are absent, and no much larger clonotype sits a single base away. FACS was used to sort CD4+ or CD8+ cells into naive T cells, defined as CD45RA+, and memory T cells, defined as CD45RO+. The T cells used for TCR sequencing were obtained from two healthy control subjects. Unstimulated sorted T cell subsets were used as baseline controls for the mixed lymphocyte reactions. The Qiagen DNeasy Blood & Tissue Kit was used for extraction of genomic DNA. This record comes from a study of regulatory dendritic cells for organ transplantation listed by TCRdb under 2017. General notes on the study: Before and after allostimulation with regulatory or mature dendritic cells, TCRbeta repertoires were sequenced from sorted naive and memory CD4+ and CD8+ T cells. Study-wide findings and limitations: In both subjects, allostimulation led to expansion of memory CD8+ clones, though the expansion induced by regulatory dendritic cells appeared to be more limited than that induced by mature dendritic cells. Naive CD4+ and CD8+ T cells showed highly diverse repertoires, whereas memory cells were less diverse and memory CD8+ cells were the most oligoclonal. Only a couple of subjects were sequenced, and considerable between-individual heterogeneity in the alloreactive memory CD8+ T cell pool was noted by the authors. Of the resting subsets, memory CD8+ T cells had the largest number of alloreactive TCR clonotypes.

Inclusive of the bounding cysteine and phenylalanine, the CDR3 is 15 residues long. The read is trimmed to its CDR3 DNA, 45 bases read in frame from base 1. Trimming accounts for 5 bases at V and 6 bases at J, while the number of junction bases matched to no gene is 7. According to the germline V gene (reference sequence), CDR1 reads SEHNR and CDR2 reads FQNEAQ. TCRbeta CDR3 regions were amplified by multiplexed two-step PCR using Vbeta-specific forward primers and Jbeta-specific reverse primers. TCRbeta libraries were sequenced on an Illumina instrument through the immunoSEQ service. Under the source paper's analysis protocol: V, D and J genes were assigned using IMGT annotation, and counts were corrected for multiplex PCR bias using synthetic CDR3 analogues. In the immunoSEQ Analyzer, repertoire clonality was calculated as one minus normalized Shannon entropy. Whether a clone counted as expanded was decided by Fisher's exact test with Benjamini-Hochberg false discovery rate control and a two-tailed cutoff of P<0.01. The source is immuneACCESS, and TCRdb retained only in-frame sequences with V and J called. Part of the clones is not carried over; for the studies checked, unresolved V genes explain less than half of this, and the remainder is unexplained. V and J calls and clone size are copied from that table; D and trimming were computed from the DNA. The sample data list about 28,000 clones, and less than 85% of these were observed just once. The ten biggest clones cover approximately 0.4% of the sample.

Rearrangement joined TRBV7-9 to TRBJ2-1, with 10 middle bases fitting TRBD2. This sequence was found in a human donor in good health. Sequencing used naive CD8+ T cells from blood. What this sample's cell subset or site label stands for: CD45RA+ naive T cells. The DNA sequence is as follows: TGTGCCAGCAGCCCGGCAGAGCGGGGGGGCAATGAGCAGTTCTTC. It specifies CASSPAERGGNEQFF.